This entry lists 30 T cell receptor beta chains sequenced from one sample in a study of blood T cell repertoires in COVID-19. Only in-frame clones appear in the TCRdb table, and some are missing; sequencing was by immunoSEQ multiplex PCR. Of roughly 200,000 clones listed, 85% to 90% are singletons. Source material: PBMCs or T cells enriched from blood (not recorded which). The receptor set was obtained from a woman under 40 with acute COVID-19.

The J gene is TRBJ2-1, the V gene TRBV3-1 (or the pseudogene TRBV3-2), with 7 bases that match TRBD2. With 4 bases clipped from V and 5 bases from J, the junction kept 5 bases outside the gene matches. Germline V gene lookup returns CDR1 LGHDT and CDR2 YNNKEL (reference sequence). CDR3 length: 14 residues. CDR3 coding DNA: TGTGCCAGCAGCCGCCGGGACTACCACAATGAGCAGTTCTTC. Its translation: CASSRRDYHNEQFF.

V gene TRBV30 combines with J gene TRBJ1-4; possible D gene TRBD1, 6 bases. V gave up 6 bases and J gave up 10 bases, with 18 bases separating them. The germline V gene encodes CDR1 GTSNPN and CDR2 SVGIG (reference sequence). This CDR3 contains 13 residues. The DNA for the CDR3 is TGTGCCTGTCGGAACAGGGAGCGCTCAAAACTGTTTTTT. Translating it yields CACRNRERSKLFF.

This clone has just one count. DNA for the CDR3: TGTGCCAGCAGCCTCCGGACAGCCTCGAACACCGGGGAGCTGTTTTTT. Amino acids: CASSLRTASNTGELFF. The gene calls are TRBV3-1 (or the pseudogene TRBV3-2) and TRBJ2-2; weak D call: TRBD1 (6 bases). Germline V gives CDR1 LGHDT, CDR2 YNNKEL (reference sequence). The V end lost 4 bases, the J end lost 0 bases, and 12 bases lay between the germline ends. The CDR3 has 16 amino acids.

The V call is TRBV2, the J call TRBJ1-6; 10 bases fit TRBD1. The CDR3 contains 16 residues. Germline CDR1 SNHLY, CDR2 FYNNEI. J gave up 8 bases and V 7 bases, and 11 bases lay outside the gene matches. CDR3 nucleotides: TGTGCCAGCAAGGGGACAGGGGTGAACTTTGATTCACCCCTCCACTTT. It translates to CASKGTGVNFDSPLHF.

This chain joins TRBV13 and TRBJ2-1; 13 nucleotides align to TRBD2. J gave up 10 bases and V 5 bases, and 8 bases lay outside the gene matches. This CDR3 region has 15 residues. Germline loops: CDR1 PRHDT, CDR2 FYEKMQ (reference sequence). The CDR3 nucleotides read TGTGCCAGCAGCATAACTAGCGGGGGGGCCGGCGAGCAGTTCTTC. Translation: CASSITSGGAGEQFF.

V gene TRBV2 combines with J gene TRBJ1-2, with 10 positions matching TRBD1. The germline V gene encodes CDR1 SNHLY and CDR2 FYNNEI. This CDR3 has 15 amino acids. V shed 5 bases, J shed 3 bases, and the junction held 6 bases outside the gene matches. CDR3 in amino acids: CASSQGDRGDYGYTF. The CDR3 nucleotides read TGTGCCAGCAGTCAAGGGGACAGGGGAGACTATGGCTACACCTTC.

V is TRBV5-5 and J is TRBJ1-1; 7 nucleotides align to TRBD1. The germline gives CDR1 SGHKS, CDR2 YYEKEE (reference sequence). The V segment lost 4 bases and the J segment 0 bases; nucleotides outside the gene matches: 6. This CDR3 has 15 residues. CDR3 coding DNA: TGTGCCAGCAGCCCCTTGGGACAGTTGAACACTGAAGCTTTCTTT. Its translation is CASSPLGQLNTEAFF.

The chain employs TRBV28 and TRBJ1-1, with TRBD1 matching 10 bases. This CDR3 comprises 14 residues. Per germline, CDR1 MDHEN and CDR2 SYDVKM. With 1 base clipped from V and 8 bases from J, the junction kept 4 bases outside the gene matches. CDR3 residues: CASSLSPGQGEAFF. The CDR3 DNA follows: TGTGCCAGCAGTTTATCGCCGGGACAGGGGGAAGCTTTCTTT.

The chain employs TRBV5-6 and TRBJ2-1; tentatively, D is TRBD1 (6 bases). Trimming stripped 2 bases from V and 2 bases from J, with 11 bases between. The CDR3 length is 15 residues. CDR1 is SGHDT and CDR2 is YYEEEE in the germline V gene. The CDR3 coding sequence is TGTGCCAGCAGCTTCCAGGGGATTGCCTACAATGAGCAGTTCTTC. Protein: CASSFQGIAYNEQFF.

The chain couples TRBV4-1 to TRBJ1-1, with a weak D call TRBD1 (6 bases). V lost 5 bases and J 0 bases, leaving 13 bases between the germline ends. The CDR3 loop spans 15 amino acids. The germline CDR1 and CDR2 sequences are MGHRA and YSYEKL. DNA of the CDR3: TGCGCCAGCAGCGCTAGACAGGCAATGAACACTGAAGCTTTCTTT. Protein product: CASSARQAMNTEAFF.

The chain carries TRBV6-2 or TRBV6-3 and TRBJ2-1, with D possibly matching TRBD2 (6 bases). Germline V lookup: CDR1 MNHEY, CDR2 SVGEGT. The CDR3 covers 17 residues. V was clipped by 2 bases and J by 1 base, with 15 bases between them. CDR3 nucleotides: TGTGCCAGCAGTTACCGCGGGACCGATTCATCCTACAATGAGCAGTTCTTC. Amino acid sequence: CASSYRGTDSSYNEQFF.

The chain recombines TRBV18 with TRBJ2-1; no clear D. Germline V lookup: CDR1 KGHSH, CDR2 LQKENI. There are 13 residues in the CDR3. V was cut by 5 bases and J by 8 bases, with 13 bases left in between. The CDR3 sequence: CASSKSSGHEQFF. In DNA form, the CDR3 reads TGTGCCAGCTCAAAATCTTCGGGTCATGAGCAGTTCTTC. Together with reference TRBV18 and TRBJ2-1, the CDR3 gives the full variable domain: NAGVMQNPRHLVRRRGQEARLRCSPMKGHSHVYWYRQLPEEGLKFMVYLQKENIIDESGMPKERFSAEFPKEGPSILRIQQVVRGDSAAYFCASSKSSGHEQFFGPGTRLTVL.

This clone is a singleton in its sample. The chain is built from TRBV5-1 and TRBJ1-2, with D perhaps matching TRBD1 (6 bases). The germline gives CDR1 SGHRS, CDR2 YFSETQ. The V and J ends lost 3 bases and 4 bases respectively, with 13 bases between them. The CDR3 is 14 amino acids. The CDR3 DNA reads TGCGCCAGCAGCTCCGCCGGGACAAGCTATGGCTACACCTTC. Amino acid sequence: CASSSAGTSYGYTF.

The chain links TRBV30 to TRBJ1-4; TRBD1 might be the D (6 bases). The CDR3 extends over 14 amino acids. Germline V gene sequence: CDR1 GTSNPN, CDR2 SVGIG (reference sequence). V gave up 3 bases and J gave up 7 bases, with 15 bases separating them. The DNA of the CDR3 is TGTGCCTGGAGCGCAACAGGGAGAGGTGAAAAACTGTTTTTT. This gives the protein CAWSATGRGEKLFF.

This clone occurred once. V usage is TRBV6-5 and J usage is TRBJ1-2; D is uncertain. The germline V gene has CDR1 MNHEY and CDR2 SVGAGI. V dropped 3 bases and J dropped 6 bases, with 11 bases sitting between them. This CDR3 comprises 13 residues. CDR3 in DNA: TGTGCCAGCAGTTATACCACTTCACATGGCTACACCTTC. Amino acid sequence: CASSYTTSHGYTF.

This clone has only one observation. CDR3 DNA: TGTGCCAGCAGCTTGAGGGAAGAGGTTGGCTACACCTTC. The encoded protein is CASSLREEVGYTF. V gene TRBV7-9 combines with J gene TRBJ1-2; D not certain. The V gene's germline CDR1 is SEHNR and CDR2 FQNEAQ (reference sequence). This CDR3 is built from 13 residues. V was trimmed by 3 bases and J by 7 bases, leaving 12 bases between them.

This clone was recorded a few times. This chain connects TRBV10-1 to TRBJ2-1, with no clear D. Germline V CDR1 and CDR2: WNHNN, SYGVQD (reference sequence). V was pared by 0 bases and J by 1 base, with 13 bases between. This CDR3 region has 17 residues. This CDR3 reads CASSESIRRNSYNEQFF. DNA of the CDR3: TGCGCCAGCAGTGAGTCGATACGGCGGAATTCCTACAATGAGCAGTTCTTC.

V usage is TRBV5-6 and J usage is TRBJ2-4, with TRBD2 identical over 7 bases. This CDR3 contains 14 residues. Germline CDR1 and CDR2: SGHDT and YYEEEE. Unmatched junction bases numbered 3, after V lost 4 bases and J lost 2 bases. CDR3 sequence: CASSPLAPKNIQYF. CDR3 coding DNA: TGTGCCAGCAGCCCACTAGCGCCCAAAAACATTCAGTACTTC. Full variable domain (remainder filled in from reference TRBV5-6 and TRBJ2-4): DAGVTQSPTHLIKTRGQQVTLRCSPKSGHDTVSWYQQALGQGPQFIFQYYEEEERQRGNFPDRFSGHQFPNYSSELNVNALLLGDSALYLCASSPLAPKNIQYFGAGTRLSVL.

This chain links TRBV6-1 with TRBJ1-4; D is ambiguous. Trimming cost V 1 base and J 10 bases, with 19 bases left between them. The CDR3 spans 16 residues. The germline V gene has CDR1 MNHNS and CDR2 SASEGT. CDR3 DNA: TGTGCCAGCAGTGAAGTTCTTCCGCCCCGGGTGGGAAAACTGTTTTTT. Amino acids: CASSEVLPPRVGKLFF.

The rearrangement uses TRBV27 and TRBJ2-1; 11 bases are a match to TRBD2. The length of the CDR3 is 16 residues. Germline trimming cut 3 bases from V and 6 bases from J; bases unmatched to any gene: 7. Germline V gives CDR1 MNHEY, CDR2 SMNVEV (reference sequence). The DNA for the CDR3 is TGTGCCAGCAGTTTCCTAGCGGGGGGTGGGCCCAATGAGCAGTTCTTC. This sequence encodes CASSFLAGGGPNEQFF.

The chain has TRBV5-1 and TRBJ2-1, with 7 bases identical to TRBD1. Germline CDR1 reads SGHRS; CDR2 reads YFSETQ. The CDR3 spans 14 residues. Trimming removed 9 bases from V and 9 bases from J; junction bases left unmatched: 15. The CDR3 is CATRTGDPVSEQFF. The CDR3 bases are TGCGCCACCCGAACAGGGGACCCCGTCAGTGAGCAGTTCTTC. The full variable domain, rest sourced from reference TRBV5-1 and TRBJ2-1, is KAGVTQTPRYLIKTRGQQVTLSCSPISGHRSVSWYQQTPGQGLQFLFEYFSETQRNKGNFPGRFSGRQFSNSRSEMNVSTLELGDSALYLCATRTGDPVSEQFFGPGTRLTVL.

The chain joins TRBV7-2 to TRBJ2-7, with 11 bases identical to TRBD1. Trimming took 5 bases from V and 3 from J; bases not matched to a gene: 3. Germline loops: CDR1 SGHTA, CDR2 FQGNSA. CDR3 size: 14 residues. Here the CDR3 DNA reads TGTGCCAGCAGCCCGGGACAGGGGGTCTACGAGCAGTACTTC. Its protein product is CASSPGQGVYEQYF.

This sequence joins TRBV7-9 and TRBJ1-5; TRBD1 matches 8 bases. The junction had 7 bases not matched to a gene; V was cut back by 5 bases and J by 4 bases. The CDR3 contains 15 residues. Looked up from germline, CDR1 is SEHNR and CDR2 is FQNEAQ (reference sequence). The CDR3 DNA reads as TGTGCCAGCAGCACGACAGGGGAAACAAATCAGCCCCAGCATTTT. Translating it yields CASSTTGETNQPQHF.

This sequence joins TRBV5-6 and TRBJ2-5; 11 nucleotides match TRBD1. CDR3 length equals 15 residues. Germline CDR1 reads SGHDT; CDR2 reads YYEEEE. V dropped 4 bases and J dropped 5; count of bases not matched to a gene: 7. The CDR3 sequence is CASSPDRGRRETQYF. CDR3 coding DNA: TGTGCCAGCAGCCCGGACAGGGGGCGACGGGAGACCCAGTACTTC.

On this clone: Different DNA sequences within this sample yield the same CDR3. CDR3 coding DNA: TGTGCCAGCAGCGTAGAACAGAACTATGGCTACACCTTC. It translates to CASSVEQNYGYTF. V and J are TRBV9 and TRBJ1-2; D is undetermined. V was cut by 0 bases and J by 2 bases, with 5 bases left in between. Germline CDR1 reads SGDLS; CDR2 reads YYNGEE. The CDR3 spans 13 residues.

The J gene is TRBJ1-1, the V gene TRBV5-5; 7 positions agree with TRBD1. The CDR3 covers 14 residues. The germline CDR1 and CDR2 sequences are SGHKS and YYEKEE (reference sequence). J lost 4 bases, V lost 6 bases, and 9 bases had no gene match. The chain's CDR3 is CASNRGFAVTEAFF. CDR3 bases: TGTGCCAGCAACAGGGGTTTCGCGGTCACTGAAGCTTTCTTT. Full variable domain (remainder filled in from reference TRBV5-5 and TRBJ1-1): DAGVTQSPTHLIKTRGQQVTLRCSPISGHKSVSWYQQVLGQGPQFIFQYYEKEERGRGNFPDRFSARQFPNYSSELNVNALLLGDSALYLCASNRGFAVTEAFFGQGTRLTVV.

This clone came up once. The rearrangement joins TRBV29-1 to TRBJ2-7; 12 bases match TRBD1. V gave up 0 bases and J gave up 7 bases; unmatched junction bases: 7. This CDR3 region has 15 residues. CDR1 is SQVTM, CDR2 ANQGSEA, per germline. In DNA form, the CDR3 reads TGCAGCGTTGAAGAACCACCGGGACAGGGGGCAGAGCAGTACTTC. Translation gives CSVEEPPGQGAEQYF.

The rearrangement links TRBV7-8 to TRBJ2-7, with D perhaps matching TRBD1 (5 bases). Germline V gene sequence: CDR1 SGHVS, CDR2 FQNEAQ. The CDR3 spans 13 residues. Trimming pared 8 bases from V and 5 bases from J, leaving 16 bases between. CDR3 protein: CASSQQGGDEQYF. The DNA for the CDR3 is TGTGCCAGCTCGCAGCAGGGCGGCGACGAGCAGTACTTC.

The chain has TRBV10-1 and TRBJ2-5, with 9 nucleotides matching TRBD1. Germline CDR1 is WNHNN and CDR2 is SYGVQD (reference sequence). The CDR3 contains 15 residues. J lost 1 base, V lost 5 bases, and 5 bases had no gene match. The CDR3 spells CASSKGQGTQETQYF. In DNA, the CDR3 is TGCGCCAGCAGTAAGGGACAGGGAACCCAAGAGACCCAGTACTTC.

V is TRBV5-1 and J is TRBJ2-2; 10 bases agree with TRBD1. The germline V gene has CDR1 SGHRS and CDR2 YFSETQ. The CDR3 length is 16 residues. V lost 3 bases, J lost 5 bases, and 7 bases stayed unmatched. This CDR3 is CASSSKTGGGTGELFF. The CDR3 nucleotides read TGCGCCAGCAGCTCGAAGACAGGGGGCGGGACCGGGGAGCTGTTTTTT.